This T cell receptor (beta chain) appears in the sequencing data of a study of T cell responses to AZD1222 COVID-19 vaccine. In regard to this clone: Antigen specificity is unknown.

The V gene end was trimmed by 6 bases and the J gene end by 7 bases; junction bases not matched to a gene: 10. Germline V CDR1 and CDR2: LNHDA, SQIVND (reference sequence). The CDR3 contains 15 residues. Clones were sequenced by immunoSEQ multiplex PCR, and TCRdb holds only the in-frame ones, with some missing. The profile shows approximately 150,000 clones, approximately 88% of them singletons. General observations from the study: Baseline seropositives among AZD1222 recipients totaled only five to seven. Females made up more of the donors, who were largely white British, and clonal diversity may have come out too low.

This specimen consisted of peripheral blood, obtained on day 0 of MenACWY control vaccination. V is TRBV19 and J is TRBJ1-4; TRBD1 matches 8 bases. The TCR comes from an adult in good health. The chain's CDR3 is CASSKIGQGGEKLFF. Written as DNA, the CDR3 is TGTGCCAGTAGCAAGATAGGACAGGGTGGTGAAAAACTGTTTTTT. Filled out from reference TRBV19 and TRBJ1-4, the complete variable domain reads DGGITQSPKYLFRKEGQNVTLSCEQNLNHDAMYWYRQDPGQGLRLIYYSQIVNDFQKGDIAEGYSVSREKKESFPLTVTSAQKNPTAFYLCASSKIGQGGEKLFFGSGTQLSVL.